A single sample gave rise to the 13 T cell receptor beta chains below, sequenced in a study of blood T cell repertoires in COVID-19. Sequencing was performed with immunoSEQ multiplex PCR; in TCRdb, only in-frame clones are kept and a portion is missing. The sample lists some 200,000 clones; about 86% were seen once. Specimen: PBMCs or T cells enriched from blood (not recorded which). These TCRs come from a woman between 50 and 59 years old with acute COVID-19.

This clone was seen a handful of times. V and J are TRBV11-2 and TRBJ2-1; D is undetermined. The germline V and J ends were trimmed by 5 bases and 5 bases, with 7 bases remaining between them. This CDR3 region has 12 residues. Germline CDR1 reads SGHAT; CDR2 reads FQNNGV. The CDR3 region is CASSLFNNEQFF. DNA for the CDR3: TGTGCCAGCAGCCTATTTAACAATGAGCAGTTCTTC.

The chain recombines TRBV6-5 with TRBJ1-1, with D unresolved. V was pared by 4 bases and J by 3 bases, with 12 bases between. CDR1 and CDR2 from the germline V gene are MNHEY and SVGAGI. The CDR3 totals 14 residues. The DNA for the CDR3 is TGTGCCAGCAGTTTCGCGGGCAGTTACACTGAAGCTTTCTTT. As protein: CASSFAGSYTEAFF.

Remarks on this clone: At one end, the junction sequence differs from germline, possibly due to a read error. The V gene is TRBV7-7, the J gene TRBJ2-5, with TRBD2 matching over 9 bases. The CDR3 has 15 amino acids. Looked up from germline, CDR1 is SSHAT and CDR2 is FNYEAQ (reference sequence). The CDR3 DNA sequence: TGTGCTAGCAGCCGGGGACTAGCAGAACGAGAGACCCAGTACTTC. This gives the protein CASSRGLAERETQYF.

This chain's CDR3 is CASRGTSVQFF. DNA for the CDR3: TGTGCCAGCAGGGGGACAAGTGTGCAGTTCTTC. The genes are TRBV2 and TRBJ2-1, with D possibly TRBD1 on 6 matching bases. Trimming removed 6 bases at V and 12 bases at J, with 12 bases between. This CDR3 has 11 amino acids. The germline V gene has CDR1 SNHLY and CDR2 FYNNEI. Complete variable domain (other parts from reference TRBV2 and TRBJ2-1): EPEVTQTPSHQVTQMGQEVILRCVPISNHLYFYWYRQILGQKVEFLVSFYNNEISEKSEIFDDQFSVERPDGSNFTLKIRSTKLEDSAMYFCASRGTSVQFFGPGTRLTVL.

This clone has more than one count but fewer than ten. The sample holds other DNA sequences that translate to the same CDR3. The chain is built from TRBV18 and TRBJ2-5; 9 bases match TRBD2. CDR3 length: 14 residues. The trim removed 1 base at V and 3 bases at J, leaving 0 bases unmatched. The germline V gene has CDR1 KGHSH and CDR2 LQKENI. The CDR3 DNA is TGTGCCAGCTCACCACTAGCGGGAGAAGAGACCCAGTACTTC. It yields the protein CASSPLAGEETQYF.

J is TRBJ2-1 and V is TRBV20-1, with D tentatively TRBD1 (5 bases). V was shortened by 3 bases and J by 9 bases, with 9 bases between the two germline ends. Germline V gives CDR1 DFQATT, CDR2 SNEGSKA (reference sequence). This CDR3 has 11 amino acids. The CDR3 is CSASWGGEQFF. The CDR3, as DNA: TGCAGTGCTAGTTGGGGCGGTGAGCAGTTCTTC.

Only a few counts were recorded for this clone. V gene TRBV7-2 combines with J gene TRBJ2-4; the D gene is possibly TRBD2 (7 bases). Trimming cost V 6 bases and J 9 bases, with 21 bases left between them. Germline CDR1 is SGHTA and CDR2 is FQGNSA. The CDR3 runs 15 residues. DNA for the CDR3: TGTGCCAGCAGTCCGGGGGCGGGGGCCTCGGGCATTCAGTACTTC. Protein sequence: CASSPGAGASGIQYF. The whole variable domain, filled in from reference TRBV7-2 and TRBJ2-4, reads GAGVSQSPSNKVTEKGKDVELRCDPISGHTALYWYRQSLGQGLEFLIYFQGNSAPDKSGLPSDRFSAERTGGSVSTLTIQRTQQEDSAVYLCASSPGAGASGIQYFGAGTRLSVL.

The chain carries TRBV5-3 and TRBJ1-5; maybe TRBD1 (6 bases). TRBV5-3 is labeled an ORF, and its function is uncertain. CDR3 length: 14 amino acids. Trimming took 5 bases from V and 4 from J, leaving 13 bases between them. CDR3 in amino acids: CARRGGRRNQPQHF. For the CDR3, the DNA is TGTGCCAGAAGAGGGGGTAGGAGGAATCAGCCCCAGCATTTT.

This chain joins TRBV20-1 and TRBJ1-1; tentative D call: TRBD1 (6 bases). The germline V gene encodes CDR1 DFQATT and CDR2 SNEGSKA (reference sequence). This CDR3 spans 11 amino acids. The V and J ends lost 8 bases and 1 base respectively, with 8 bases between them. For the CDR3, the DNA is TGCAGTCACAGGGCGAACACTGAAGCTTTCTTT. This encodes CSHRANTEAFF.

CDR3 loop: CASSPASGGARDTQYF. CDR3 bases: TGTGCCAGCAGCCCTGCAAGCGGGGGGGCGAGAGATACGCAGTATTTT. V is TRBV6-2 or TRBV6-3 and J is TRBJ2-3; 10 nucleotides match TRBD2. CDR3 length equals 16 residues. The V gene end was trimmed by 6 bases and the J gene end by 5 bases; junction bases not matched to a gene: 11. Per germline, CDR1 MNHEY and CDR2 SVGEGT.

In its sample, this clone was seen a few times. V gene TRBV28 combines with J gene TRBJ1-5; D uncertain. Trimming cost V 2 bases and J 3 bases, with 5 bases left between them. This CDR3 spans 13 amino acids. The germline gives CDR1 MDHEN, CDR2 SYDVKM. The CDR3 coding sequence is TGTGCCAGCAGTTTACTTATCAATCAGCCCCAGCATTTT. Residues: CASSLLINQPQHF.

This chain links TRBV7-9 with TRBJ2-3; weak D call: TRBD2 (5 bases). The germline V and J ends were trimmed by 2 bases and 0 bases, with 9 bases remaining between them. The length of the CDR3 is 15 residues. CDR1 is SEHNR and CDR2 is FQNEAQ in the germline V gene (reference sequence). As DNA, the CDR3 is TGTGCCAGCAGCTTACGGGGTTATAGCACAGATACGCAGTATTTT. It is translated as CASSLRGYSTDTQYF.

This chain joins TRBV5-6 and TRBJ1-1, with 7 bases matching TRBD1. This CDR3 spans 13 amino acids. The ends lost 4 bases at V and 5 bases at J; junction bases unmatched: 5. Germline values: CDR1 SGHDT, CDR2 YYEEEE. The CDR3 protein is CASSRNRGTEAFF. The CDR3 DNA sequence: TGTGCCAGCAGCCGTAACAGGGGAACTGAAGCTTTCTTT. The whole variable domain, filled in from reference TRBV5-6 and TRBJ1-1, reads DAGVTQSPTHLIKTRGQQVTLRCSPKSGHDTVSWYQQALGQGPQFIFQYYEEEERQRGNFPDRFSGHQFPNYSSELNVNALLLGDSALYLCASSRNRGTEAFFGQGTRLTVV.